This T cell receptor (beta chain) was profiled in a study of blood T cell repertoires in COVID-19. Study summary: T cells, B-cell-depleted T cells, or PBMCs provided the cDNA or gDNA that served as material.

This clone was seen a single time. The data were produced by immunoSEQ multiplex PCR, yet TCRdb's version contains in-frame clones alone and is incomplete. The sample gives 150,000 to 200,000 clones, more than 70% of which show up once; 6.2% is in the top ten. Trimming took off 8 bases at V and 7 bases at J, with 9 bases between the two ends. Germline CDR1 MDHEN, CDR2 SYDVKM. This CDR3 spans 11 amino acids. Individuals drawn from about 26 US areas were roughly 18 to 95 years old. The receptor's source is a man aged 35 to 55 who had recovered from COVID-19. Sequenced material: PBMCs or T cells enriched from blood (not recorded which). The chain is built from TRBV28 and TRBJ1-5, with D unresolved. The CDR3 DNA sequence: TGTGCCAGCGGAGCGGGGCAGCCCCAGCATTTT. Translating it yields CASGAGQPQHF.